The sequence of this T cell receptor beta chain was determined in a study of blood T cells in healthy people across ages. For the second PCR, which ran for 7 to 11 cycles, a sample-barcoded 5' primer and a J-beta primer mix were used. Each CDR3 protein is one row after TCRdb ran MiXCR on the 5' RACE reads. There are 800,000 to 950,000 distinct CDR3 sequences in the sample; 25% to 35% occur only once, and 10% to 13% lies in the top ten. Only a few counts were recorded for this clonotype. This CDR3 contains 15 residues. The V segment lost 5 bases and the J segment 0 bases; nucleotides outside the gene matches: 4. Germline V lookup: CDR1 MNHNY, CDR2 SVGAGI (reference sequence). This sample was shared with a second study, whose subject was T cells of mothers and their children.

The TCR originated in a woman in her thirties or forties in good health. Source material: blood. The J gene is TRBJ1-3, the V gene TRBV6-6; 7 bases are shared with TRBD1. CDR3 sequence: CASSPDRVSGNTIYF. For the CDR3, the DNA is TGTGCCAGCAGTCCTGACAGGGTCTCTGGAAACACCATATATTTT.